A selection of T cell receptor beta chains follows, all from one sample in a study of blood T cell repertoires in COVID-19. This table comes from immunoSEQ multiplex PCR, and its TCRdb copy is limited to in-frame clones, with some not included. The sample has around 190,000 clones; over 75% are singletons. Sequencing was performed on peripheral blood. The receptors stem from a man between 45 and 60 years old with COVID-19, enrolled during active disease. CDR3s include the opening cysteine and the closing phenylalanine or tryptophan. The D gene is left open where the match is weak. Not every row has a clone size; where given, it reads once, few, many or a size class.

>TRBJ2-3|-|TRBV9|TRBD2
TGTGCCAGCAGCACTCTAAGCGGGGGCCACACAGATACGCAGTATTTT
CASSTLSGGHTDTQYF
>TRBJ2-7|-|TRBV28|-
TGTGCCAGCAGGACTGAGACAGAGACCGAGCAGTACTTC
CASRTETETEQYF
>TRBJ2-7|-|TRBV7-3|TRBD1
TGTGCCAGCAGCCCAACAGGGGGCCCCTACGAGCAGTACTTC
CASSPTGGPYEQYF
>TRBJ2-1|once|TRBV7-9|TRBD2
TGTGCCAGCAGACCCCATCAAGCGGGGGGGTCCTACAATGAGCAGTTCTTC
CASRPHQAGGSYNEQFF
>TRBJ2-5|-|TRBV7-3|-
TGTGCCAGCAGCTTAATTGCAGGGCCAGAGAAGGAGACCCAGTACTTC
CASSLIAGPEKETQYF
>TRBJ2-5|-|TRBV7-2|TRBD2
TGTGCCAGCAGCTCCCGAGGCGGGGGTCGTATTAGAGAGACCCAGTACTTC
CASSSRGGGRIRETQYF
>TRBJ2-1|once|TRBV11-2|-
TGTGCCAGCAGCCTCGCCGCCGCGGTGAATGAGCAGTTCTTC
CASSLAAAVNEQFF
>TRBJ1-4|-|TRBV21-1|-
TGTGCCAGCAGCAAAGATGATCCTTTGGGGGACAGCACAACTAATGAAAAACTGTTTTTT
CASSKDDPLGDSTTNEKLFF
>TRBJ2-1|-|TRBV11-2|-
TGTGCCAGCAGCTTGGGGCTATCGAATGAGCAGTTCTTC
CASSLGLSNEQFF
>TRBJ1-5|few|TRBV2|-
TGTGCCAGCAAGTTTGAGAACAATCAGCCCCAGCATTTT
CASKFENNQPQHF
>TRBJ1-5|-|TRBV5-8|-
TGTGCCAGCAGCCCCGGGAGCGTAAGCAATCAGCCCCAGCATTTT
CASSPGSVSNQPQHF
>TRBJ1-5|-|TRBV6-5|-
TGTGCCAGCAGTTACTCGGGGGGAGGCAATCAGCCCCAGCATTTT
CASSYSGGGNQPQHF
>TRBJ2-2|-|TRBV28|-
TGTGCCAGCAGCCCGCCCCCTTTGGGCCACAACACCGGGGAGCTGTTTTTT
CASSPPPLGHNTGELFF
>TRBJ2-4|-|TRBV28|TRBD2
TGTGCCAGCAGCCAACCCGGGACTAGCGGGGGGCGAAACATTCAGTACTTC
CASSQPGTSGGRNIQYF
>TRBJ2-3|-|TRBV6-5|-
TGTGCCAGCAGTTCCCAGGACTTCCCAGATACGCAGTATTTT
CASSSQDFPDTQYF
>TRBJ2-3|-|TRBV5-6|-
TGTGCCAGCAGCCTAACTAGCACAGATACGCAGTATTTT
CASSLTSTDTQYF
>TRBJ2-3|-|TRBV18|-
TGTGCCAGCTCACCACCCCTCCGCCTACTCACAGATACGCAGTATTTT
CASSPPLRLLTDTQYF
>TRBJ1-5|-|TRBV6-5|-
TGTGCCAGCAGTTTCGACAGGCCGAACAATCAGCCCCAGCATTTT
CASSFDRPNNQPQHF
>TRBJ2-7|-|TRBV27|TRBD1
TGTGCCAGCAGCTATCAGGGGGCACAGCCCTACGAGCAGTACTTC
CASSYQGAQPYEQYF
>TRBJ2-1|-|TRBV6-6|-
TGTGCCAGCAATAGACAGGAGGTGAACAATGAGCAGTTCTTC
CASNRQEVNNEQFF
>TRBJ2-7|-|TRBV19|-
TGTGCCAGTAGTACATACACGGGAACCTACGAGCAGTACTTC
CASSTYTGTYEQYF
>TRBJ2-1|-|TRBV4-1|-
TGCGCCAGCAGCCAAGATCGTGGTACTAGCAGCTCCTACAATGAGCAGTTCTTC
CASSQDRGTSSSYNEQFF
>TRBJ2-1|-|TRBV3-1/TRBV3-2|TRBD1
TGTGCCAGCAGCCGCGCCGGGACAGGAGACAATGAGCAGTTCTTC
CASSRAGTGDNEQFF
>TRBJ2-1|-|TRBV27|-
TGTGCCAGTTTAGCGCCGAGCTCCTACAATGAGCAGTTCTTC
CASLAPSSYNEQFF
>TRBJ2-3|-|TRBV5-1|-
TGCGCCAGCGCCCTGCAGGGGTCCACAGATACGCAGTATTTT
CASALQGSTDTQYF
>TRBJ2-3|-|TRBV27|TRBD2
TGTGCCAGCAGTTCAAGCGGGGCTGGCACAGATACGCAGTATTTT
CASSSSGAGTDTQYF
>TRBJ2-1|few|TRBV10-3|TRBD2
TGTGCCATCAGGGGGGGTAGCGGGATCTACAATGAGCAGTTCTTC
CAIRGGSGIYNEQFF
>TRBJ1-6|-|TRBV18|TRBD1
TGTGCCAGCTCATCAGGACAGGGCCGCATACCCCTCCACTTT
CASSSGQGRIPLHF
>TRBJ2-7|-|TRBV6-6|TRBD1
TGTGCCAGCAGCTCGTCAGGGGGAAATTCCTACGAGCAGTACTTC
CASSSSGGNSYEQYF
>TRBJ2-3|once|TRBV19|TRBD2
TGTGCCAGTAGTATAGGGGCGGGGGGGCGCCCAGATACGCAGTATTTT
CASSIGAGGRPDTQYF
>TRBJ1-5|once|TRBV28|-
TGTGCCAGCACTACCCTGAGCGGGGGGCAGCCCCAGCATTTT
CASTTLSGGQPQHF
>TRBJ2-1|once|TRBV10-2|TRBD2
TGCGCCAGCAGAAGCGGGGGTAGCTCCTACAATGAGCAGTTCTTC
CASRSGGSSYNEQFF
>TRBJ1-1|-|TRBV27|-
TGTGCCAGCAGTTTTCAGGGGACGAACACTGAAGCTTTCTTT
CASSFQGTNTEAFF
>TRBJ2-2|-|TRBV5-4|TRBD2
TGTGCCAGCAGCTCTGGTGGGAGGGCTAACACCGGGGAGCTGTTTTTT
CASSSGGRANTGELFF
>TRBJ2-1|-|TRBV9|-
TGTGCCAGCAGCGTAGGCGGACTCCTATACAATGAGCAGTTCTTC
CASSVGGLLYNEQFF
>TRBJ2-7|once|TRBV20-1|-
TGCAGTGCTAGTATCCCAGGGTTGTTTCACGAGCAGTACTTC
CSASIPGLFHEQYF
>TRBJ2-6|-|TRBV18|TRBD1
TGTGCCAGCTCACCACCGTTGGGACAGGGTTTGGCTGGGGCCAACGTCCTGACTTTC
CASSPPLGQGLAGANVLTF
>TRBJ2-7|-|TRBV9|-
TGTGCCAGCAGCGTCGAGGGAGTGGTTGGAGAGCAGTACTTC
CASSVEGVVGEQYF
>TRBJ2-1|-|TRBV6-5|-
TGTGCCAGCAGTAACAGCAATGAGCAGTTCTTC
CASSNSNEQFF
>TRBJ2-1|-|TRBV6-4|TRBD1
TGTGCCAGCAGTGAATCCCTAGGACAGGGAGGCAATGAGCAGTTCTTC
CASSESLGQGGNEQFF
>TRBJ2-2|-|TRBV4-2|TRBD1
TGTGCCAGCAGCCCACACAGGGGCCGGGGTACCGGGGAGCTGTTTTTT
CASSPHRGRGTGELFF
>TRBJ2-3|-|TRBV9|-
TGTGCCAGCAGCGCCCGACCTGGGGGCGATACGCAGTATTTT
CASSARPGGDTQYF
>TRBJ1-1|-|TRBV11-2|-
TGTGCCAGCAGCTCCGGGGGGTCAGGCCACGGAGCTTTCTTT
CASSSGGSGHGAFF
>TRBJ2-7|-|TRBV5-4|TRBD2
TGTGCCAGCAGCCGGCCCGGCGGGAGGATTTACGAGCAGTACTTC
CASSRPGGRIYEQYF
>TRBJ2-1|-|TRBV24-1|TRBD1
TGTGCCACCAGTGATTTCGGACAGGGGGATGAGCAGTTCTTC
CATSDFGQGDEQFF
>TRBJ1-3|once|TRBV4-3|TRBD1
TGCGCCAGCAGCCAAGTATTGGACAGGGGGATGGGAAACACCATATATTTT
CASSQVLDRGMGNTIYF
>TRBJ2-5|-|TRBV6-2/TRBV6-3|TRBD2
TGTGCCAGCACCCCCGGGGGGACTTTAATGGAGACCCAGTACTTC
CASTPGGTLMETQYF
>TRBJ2-2|-|TRBV6-2/TRBV6-3|-
TGTGCCAGCAGTTACTCGACTCTCAACACCGGGGAGCTGTTTTTT
CASSYSTLNTGELFF
>TRBJ2-1|once|TRBV7-2|-
TGTGCCAGCAGAGAGAGTCCGAACAATGAGCAGTTCTTC
CASRESPNNEQFF
>TRBJ2-2|-|TRBV4-3|TRBD2
TGCGCCAGCAGCCAAGATACTAGCGGGGACGCCGGGGAGCTGTTTTTT
CASSQDTSGDAGELFF
>TRBJ2-7|-|TRBV7-9|-
TGTGCCAGCAGCGGGGAGGGGGGTCACTACGAGCAGTACTTC
CASSGEGGHYEQYF